This T cell receptor (beta chain) was identified in a study of blood T cell repertoires in COVID-19. Study in general: Researchers got acute and convalescent COVID-19 samples from the United States, Italy and Spain. PBMCs, B-cell-depleted T cells, or T cells provided the cDNA or gDNA that made up the material.

TCRdb keeps only in-frame clones here, not all; method: immunoSEQ multiplex PCR. The data contain approximately 99,000 clones, more than 65% of them singletons. The sample holds one count of this clone. The sequenced sample consisted of peripheral blood. The sequence was obtained from a woman at least 80 years old with active or convalescent COVID-19.

The CDR3 here is CAISETAMNTGELFF. CDR3 nucleotide sequence: TGTGCCATCAGTGAGACAGCAATGAACACCGGGGAGCTGTTTTTT. The chain uses TRBV10-3 and TRBJ2-2; D remains unclear. Trimming pared 2 bases from V and 1 base from J, leaving 8 bases between. The germline CDR1 and CDR2 sequences are ENHRY and SYGVKD. CDR3 size: 15 residues.